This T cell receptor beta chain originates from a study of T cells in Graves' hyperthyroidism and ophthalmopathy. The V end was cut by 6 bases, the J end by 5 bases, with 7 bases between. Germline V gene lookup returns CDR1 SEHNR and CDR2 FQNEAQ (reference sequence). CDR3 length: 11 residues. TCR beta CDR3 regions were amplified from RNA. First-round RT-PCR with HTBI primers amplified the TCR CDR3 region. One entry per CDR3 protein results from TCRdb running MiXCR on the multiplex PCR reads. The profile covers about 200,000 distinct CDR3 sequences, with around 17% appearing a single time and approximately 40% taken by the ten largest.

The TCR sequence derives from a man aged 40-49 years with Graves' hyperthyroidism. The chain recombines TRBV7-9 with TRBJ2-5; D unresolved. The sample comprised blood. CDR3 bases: TGTGCCAGCAGTGAAATGGAGACCCAGTACTTC. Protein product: CASSEMETQYF.